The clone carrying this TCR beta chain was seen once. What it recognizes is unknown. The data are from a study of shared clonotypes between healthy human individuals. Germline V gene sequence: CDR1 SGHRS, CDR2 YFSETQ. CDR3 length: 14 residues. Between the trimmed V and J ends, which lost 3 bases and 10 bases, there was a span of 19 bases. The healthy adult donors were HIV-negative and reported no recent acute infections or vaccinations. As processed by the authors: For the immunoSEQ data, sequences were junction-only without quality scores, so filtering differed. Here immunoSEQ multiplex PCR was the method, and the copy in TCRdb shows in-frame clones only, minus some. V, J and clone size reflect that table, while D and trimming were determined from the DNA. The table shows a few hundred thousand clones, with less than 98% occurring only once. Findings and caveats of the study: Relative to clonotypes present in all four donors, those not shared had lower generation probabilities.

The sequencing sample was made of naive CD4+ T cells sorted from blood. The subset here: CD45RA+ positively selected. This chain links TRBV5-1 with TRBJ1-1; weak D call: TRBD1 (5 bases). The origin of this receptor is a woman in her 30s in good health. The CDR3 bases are TGCGCCAGCAGCTCCCAGGGTAGGGCCCAAGGAGCTTTCTTT. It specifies CASSSQGRAQGAFF.